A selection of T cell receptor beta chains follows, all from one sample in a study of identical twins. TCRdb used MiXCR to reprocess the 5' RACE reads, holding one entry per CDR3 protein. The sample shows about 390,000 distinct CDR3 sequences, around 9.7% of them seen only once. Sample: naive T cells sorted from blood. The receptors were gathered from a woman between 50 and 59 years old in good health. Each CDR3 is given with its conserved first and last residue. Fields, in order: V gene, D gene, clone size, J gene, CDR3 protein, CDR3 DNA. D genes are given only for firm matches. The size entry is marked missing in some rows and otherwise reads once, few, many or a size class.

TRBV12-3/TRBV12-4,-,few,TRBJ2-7,CASSTRGTPSSIRKSIYF,TGTGCCAGCAGCACTAGAGGGACACCATCCTCCATTAGAAAGTCCATTTACTTC
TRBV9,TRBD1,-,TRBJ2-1,CASSVGSQGADNEQFF,TGTGCCAGCAGCGTAGGAAGTCAGGGGGCCGACAATGAGCAGTTCTTC
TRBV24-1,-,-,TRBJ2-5,CATSDLRHGQETQYF,TGTGCCACCAGTGATTTGCGGCACGGGCAAGAGACCCAGTACTTC
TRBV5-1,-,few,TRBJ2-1,CASSFQGHNEQFF,TGCGCCAGCAGCTTCCAGGGACACAATGAGCAGTTCTTC
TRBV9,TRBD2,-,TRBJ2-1,CASSVTSGPYNEQFF,TGTGCCAGCAGCGTAACTAGCGGGCCGTACAATGAGCAGTTCTTC
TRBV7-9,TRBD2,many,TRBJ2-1,CASSLGRQREGLRSYNEQFF,TGTGCCAGCAGCTTAGGACGTCAGCGGGAGGGTCTCCGATCCTACAATGAGCAGTTCTTC
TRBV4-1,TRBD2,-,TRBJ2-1,CASSQEAGGYNEQFF,TGCGCCAGCAGCCAAGAAGCGGGAGGATACAATGAGCAGTTCTTC
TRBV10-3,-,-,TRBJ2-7,CAMGLPGNEQYF,TGTGCCATGGGACTGCCTGGGAACGAGCAGTACTTC
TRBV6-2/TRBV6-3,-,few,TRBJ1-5,CASTDRGNQPQHF,TGTGCCAGCACCGACCGGGGGAATCAGCCCCAGCATTTT
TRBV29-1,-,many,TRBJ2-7,CSVVTARYEQYF,TGCAGCGTCGTGACAGCTCGCTACGAGCAGTACTTC
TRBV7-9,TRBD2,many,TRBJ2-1,CASRKEAGNYNEQFF,TGTGCCAGCAGAAAAGAAGCGGGAAACTACAATGAGCAGTTCTTC
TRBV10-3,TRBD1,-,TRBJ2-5,CAISLTGQGQETQYF,TGTGCCATCAGCCTAACCGGACAGGGACAAGAGACCCAGTACTTC
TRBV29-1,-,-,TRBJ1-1,CSAKGQNTEAFF,TGCAGCGCTAAAGGACAGAACACTGAAGCTTTCTTT
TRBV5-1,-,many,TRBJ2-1,CASSYSESPNEQFF,TGCGCCAGCAGCTATTCGGAGTCCCCCAATGAGCAGTTCTTC
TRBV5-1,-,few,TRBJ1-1,CASRRVELGGTEAFF,TGCGCCAGCAGGAGAGTAGAACTGGGGGGGACTGAAGCTTTCTTT
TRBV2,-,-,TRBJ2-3,CASSALSTDTQYF,TGTGCCAGCAGTGCCCTCAGCACAGATACGCAGTATTTT
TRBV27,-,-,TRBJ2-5,CASSFGWGRQTQYF,TGTGCCAGCAGTTTTGGCTGGGGTCGACAGACCCAGTACTTC
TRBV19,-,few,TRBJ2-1,CASNRGGAEFF,TGTGCCAGTAATAGAGGGGGTGCAGAGTTCTTC
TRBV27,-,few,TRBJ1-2,CASSPNPDSGYTF,TGTGCCAGCAGTCCAAACCCGGACAGCGGCTACACCTTC
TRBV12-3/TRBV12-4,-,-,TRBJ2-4,CASSPSAAKNIQYF,TGTGCCAGCAGTCCTAGCGCGGCCAAAAACATTCAGTACTTC
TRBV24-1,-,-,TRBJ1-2,CATRYGTANYGYTF,TGTGCCACCAGGTACGGTACAGCTAACTATGGCTACACCTTC
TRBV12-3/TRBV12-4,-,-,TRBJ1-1,CASSLLDSRSGVKVF,TGTGCCAGCAGTCTACTCGATTCCAGATCGGGGGTTAAGGTCTTT
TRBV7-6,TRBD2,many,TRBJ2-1,CASSSFFGSGAAYNEQFF,TGTGCCAGCAGCTCCTTTTTTGGTAGCGGGGCCGCCTACAATGAGCAGTTCTTC
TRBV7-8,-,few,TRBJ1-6,CASSYLQGPNSPLHF,TGTGCCAGCAGCTATCTACAGGGCCCTAATTCACCCCTCCACTTT
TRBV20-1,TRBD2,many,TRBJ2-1,CSAPTSGRENEQFF,TGCAGTGCCCCGACTAGCGGGAGGGAAAATGAGCAGTTCTTC
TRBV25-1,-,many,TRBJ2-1,CASIGGAGANEQFF,TGTGCCAGCATTGGCGGCGCGGGTGCGAATGAGCAGTTCTTC
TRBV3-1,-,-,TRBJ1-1,CASSGDSNTEAFF,TGTGCCAGCAGCGGGGATTCGAACACTGAAGCTTTCTTT
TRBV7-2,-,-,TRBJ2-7,CASSLAWRLETYEQYF,TGTGCCAGCAGCTTAGCGTGGCGCCTGGAAACCTACGAGCAGTACTTC
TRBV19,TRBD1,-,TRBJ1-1,CASNRGPYTEAFF,TGTGCCAGTAACAGGGGGCCGTACACTGAAGCTTTCTTT
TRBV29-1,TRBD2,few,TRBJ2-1,CSGTSGPRNEQFF,TGCAGCGGTACTAGCGGACCACGGAATGAGCAGTTCTTC
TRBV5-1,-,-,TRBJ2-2,CASSLGGENTGELFF,TGCGCCAGCAGCTTGGGAGGAGAGAACACCGGGGAGCTGTTTTTT
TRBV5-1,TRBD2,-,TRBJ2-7,CASSLLAGDYEQYF,TGCGCCAGCAGCTTGCTAGCGGGAGACTACGAGCAGTACTTC
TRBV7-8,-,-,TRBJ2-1,CASSWAGTPIYNEQFF,TGTGCCAGCAGCTGGGCCGGGACTCCTATCTACAATGAGCAGTTCTTC
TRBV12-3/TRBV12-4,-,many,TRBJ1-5,CASSLTGDSQPQHF,TGTGCCAGCAGTTTAACGGGAGACTCGCAGCCCCAGCATTTT
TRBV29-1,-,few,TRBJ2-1,CSVDGSSLRSYNEQFF,TGCAGCGTTGATGGCAGTTCTCTACGGTCCTACAATGAGCAGTTCTTC
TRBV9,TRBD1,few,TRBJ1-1,CASSPGEGAAFF,TGTGCCAGCAGCCCCGGGGAGGGGGCTGCTTTCTTT
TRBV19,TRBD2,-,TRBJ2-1,CASSVAGVPYNEQFF,TGTGCCAGTAGTGTAGCGGGAGTTCCCTACAATGAGCAGTTCTTC
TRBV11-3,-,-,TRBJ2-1,CASSLGSDFPYNEQFF,TGTGCCAGCAGCTTAGGATCCGATTTTCCCTACAATGAGCAGTTCTTC
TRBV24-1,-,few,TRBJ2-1,CATSGGWSPTYNEQFF,TGTGCCACCAGCGGGGGCTGGAGCCCTACCTACAATGAGCAGTTCTTC
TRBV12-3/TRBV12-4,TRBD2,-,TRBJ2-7,CASSFSGSSCEQYF,TGTGCCAGCAGTTTTAGCGGGAGCTCCTGCGAGCAGTACTTC
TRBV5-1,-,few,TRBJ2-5,CASSSKPRETQYF,TGCGCCAGCAGCTCCAAACCAAGAGAGACCCAGTACTTC
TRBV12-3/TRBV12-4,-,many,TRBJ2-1,CASSNAARSYNEQFF,TGTGCCAGCAGTAACGCTGCCCGGTCCTACAATGAGCAGTTCTTC
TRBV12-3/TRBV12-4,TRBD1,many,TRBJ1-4,CASSISGQGHNEKLFF,TGTGCCAGCAGTATTTCGGGACAGGGCCATAATGAAAAACTGTTTTTT
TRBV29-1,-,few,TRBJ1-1,CSVGETAEAFF,TGCAGCGTTGGAGAGACAGCCGAAGCTTTCTTT
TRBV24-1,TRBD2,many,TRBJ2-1,CATSDSGLAGGLGDNEQFF,TGTGCCACCAGTGACTCGGGACTAGCGGGAGGGCTCGGGGACAATGAGCAGTTCTTC
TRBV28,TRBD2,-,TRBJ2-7,CASSLRLASEQYF,TGTGCCAGCAGTCTCAGACTAGCTAGCGAGCAGTACTTC
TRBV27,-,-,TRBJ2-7,CASRGRTASYEQYF,TGTGCCAGCCGGGGACGGACCGCTTCCTACGAGCAGTACTTC
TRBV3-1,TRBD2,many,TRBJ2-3,CASSPWTSGRTDTQYF,TGTGCCAGCAGCCCATGGACTAGCGGGAGAACAGATACGCAGTATTTT
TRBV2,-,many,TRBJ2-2,CASNIQGVFYTGELFF,TGTGCCAGCAACATACAGGGTGTGTTTTACACCGGGGAGCTGTTTTTT
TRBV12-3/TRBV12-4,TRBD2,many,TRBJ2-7,CASSWGSGSYEQYF,TGTGCCAGCAGTTGGGGTAGCGGGAGCTACGAGCAGTACTTC
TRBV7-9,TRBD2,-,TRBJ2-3,CASSPREVTDTQYF,TGTGCCAGCAGCCCTCGGGAGGTCACAGATACGCAGTATTTT
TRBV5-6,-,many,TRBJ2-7,CASNGPISYEQYF,TGTGCCAGCAATGGGCCCATCTCCTACGAGCAGTACTTC
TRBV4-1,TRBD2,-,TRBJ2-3,CASRPPGLGGTDTQYF,TGCGCCAGCAGACCCCCGGGACTAGGGGGCACAGATACGCAGTATTTT
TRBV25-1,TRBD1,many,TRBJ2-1,CASSSAGTGAYNEQFF,TGTGCCAGCAGTTCCGCCGGGACAGGTGCCTACAATGAGCAGTTCTTC
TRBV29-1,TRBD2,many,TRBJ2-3,CSVGLAGGATDTQYF,TGCAGCGTGGGTCTAGCGGGAGGTGCGACAGATACGCAGTATTTT
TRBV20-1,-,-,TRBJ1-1,CSARDTGTNTEAFF,TGCAGTGCTAGAGATACAGGGACGAACACTGAAGCTTTCTTT
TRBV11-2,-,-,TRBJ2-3,CASSFRQRADTQYF,TGTGCCAGCAGCTTTAGACAGCGGGCAGATACGCAGTATTTT
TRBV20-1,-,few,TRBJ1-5,CSASHGGGNQPQHF,TGCAGTGCTAGTCACGGGGGCGGCAATCAGCCCCAGCATTTT
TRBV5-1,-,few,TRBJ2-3,CASSSLGAVSTDTQYF,TGCGCCAGCAGCTCCCTGGGAGCAGTTAGCACAGATACGCAGTATTTT
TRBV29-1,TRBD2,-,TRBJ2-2,CSVTGLGSTGELFF,TGCAGCGTTACTGGACTAGGAAGCACCGGGGAGCTGTTTTTT